Listed here is a single TCR beta chain. Deletions cut 4 bases from V and 5 bases from J, with 10 bases between. CDR1 and CDR2 from the germline V gene are LNHDA and SQIVND (reference sequence). The CDR3 contains 13 residues. This sample was taken from a study of cytomegalovirus exposure and HLA in healthy donors. Both 60 Vbeta primers and 13 Jbeta primers went into the PCR. Only in-frame clones appear in the TCRdb table, and some are missing; sequencing was by immunoSEQ multiplex PCR. In the table there are about 42,000 clones, 50% of which are singletons. The chain recombines TRBV19 with TRBJ2-3, with D perhaps matching TRBD2 (5 bases). The sample consisted of PBMCs. The sequence derives from a human donor in good health. The CDR3 sequence is CASSRRRGDTQYF. The CDR3 bases are TGTGCCAGTAGTAGGCGACGGGGAGATACGCAGTATTTT.